Here is one T cell receptor (beta chain) with its context. The library targeted TCRbeta and was prepared with unique molecular identifiers. Using its own MiXCR run on the PCR reads, TCRdb lists one record per CDR3 protein. The data contain about 340,000 distinct CDR3 sequences, over 9% of them singletons. The data derive from a study of T-cell reconstitution after alpha-beta-depleted transplantation in children. This specimen consisted of PBMCs from the stem cell graft donor, obtained from the stem cell graft. The TCR was taken from a human donor who donated a stem cell graft to a child with acute lymphoblastic leukemia.

The CDR3 reads CASSRRGLRPNEQFF. The CDR3 bases are TGTGCCAGCAGCCGACGAGGACTACGGCCCAATGAGCAGTTCTTC. The chain carries TRBV4-2 and TRBJ2-1; D might be TRBD2 (6 bases). The V gene lost 4 bases and the J gene lost 6 bases, with 16 bases spanning the gap. Germline V CDR1 and CDR2: LGHNA, YNFKEQ. This CDR3 is 15 amino acids long.